This T cell receptor beta chain emerged from a study of human T cells and chemical hapten exposure. The CDR3 extends over 19 amino acids. J lost 3 bases, V lost 0 bases, and 10 bases had no gene match. Germline CDR1 and CDR2: DFQATT and SNEGSKA (reference sequence). Sample time point: patch test 3, about 24 weeks after DPC sensitization. Sample treatment: therapeutic diphenylcyclopropenone sensitization with weekly scalp DPC. TCRdb reanalysed the RACE reads using MiXCR and keeps one entry per CDR3 protein. The sample has some 90,000 distinct CDR3 sequences; approximately 11% are singletons. Many counts were recorded for this clonotype.

Here the sequenced sample was whole blood, taken in connection with sensitization to the hapten diphenylcyclopropenone (DPC). The TCR sequence derives from a woman in her twenties or thirties with alopecia areata. Some clones in this sample may be carry-over from other donors' samples. The chain carries TRBV20-1 and TRBJ2-1; 14 bases map to TRBD2. CDR3 residues: CSARDSTSGGVVIYNEQFF. CDR3 bases: TGCAGTGCTAGAGATTCGACTAGCGGGGGGGTGGTTATCTACAATGAGCAGTTCTTC.